This TCR beta chain was documented in a study of T cell repertoires in cytomegalovirus infection. Study-wide findings and caveats: Summed public TCR beta family frequency identified CMV carriers bearing the relevant HLA.

Remarks on this clonotype: Antigen: not known. An end of the junction does not agree with germline; a read error may underlie this.

In germline, CDR1 is SEHNR, CDR2 FQNEAQ (reference sequence). The CDR3 sequence is 13 residues long. TCRdb ran MiXCR on the reads and lists one entry per CDR3 protein. The table includes about 920,000 distinct CDR3 sequences, less than 40% detected once. The source of this sequence is a human donor in good health (CMV status not recorded). Some clones in this sample may be carry-over from other donors' samples. This chain links TRBV7-9 with TRBJ1-1, with 7 bases aligning to TRBD1. The source was cultured CD8+ T cells from PBMCs, collected from culture after CMV antigen stimulation. The CDR3 here is CVSSNTGAAEAFF. CDR3 DNA sequence: TGTGTCAGCAGCAATACAGGGGCCGCGGAAGCTTTCTTT.